The T cell receptor beta chain described here comes from a study of human T cells and chemical hapten exposure. Sample time point: patch test 2, 6 weeks after DPC sensitization. Indicated treatment: therapeutic diphenylcyclopropenone sensitization with weekly scalp DPC. This clonotype was observed many times. What it binds is not known. Study-level points and caveats: The formation of large CDR3 similarity clusters by expanded TCRs significantly exceeded that of controls.

TCRdb analysed the RACE reads with MiXCR anew, one entry per CDR3 protein. Here the sample spans some 100,000 distinct CDR3 sequences, approximately 9.3% being singletons. This CDR3 spans 15 amino acids. The ends were cut back, 2 bases at V and 2 bases at J, with 10 bases in the middle. CDR1 is MNHEY and CDR2 is SVGEGT in the germline V gene. The chain has TRBV6-2 or TRBV6-3 and TRBJ1-3, with D perhaps matching TRBD1 (6 bases). The receptor's source is a woman in her 40s with alopecia areata. Some clones in this sample may be carry-over from other donors' samples. The sample here was whole blood, taken in connection with sensitization to the hapten diphenylcyclopropenone (DPC). Here the CDR3 DNA reads TGTGCCAGCAGTTACATCCAGGGGCCTGGAAACACCATATATTTT. Its protein is CASSYIQGPGNTIYF.